This T cell receptor (beta chain) was captured in a study of blood T cell repertoires in COVID-19. Study-level information: Whether acute or convalescent, the COVID-19 samples came from the United States, Italy and Spain. T cells, B-cell-depleted T cells, or PBMCs supplied cDNA or gDNA.

Authors' analysis steps: For nucleated cells, counts were estimated from reference gene primer amplification. Clones were read by immunoSEQ multiplex PCR, and TCRdb kept only the in-frame ones, dropping some. Clone size and the V and J calls come from that table; the DNA yielded D and trimming. The sample yields about 100,000 clones, over 75% seen once. The germline CDR1 and CDR2 sequences are LGHDT and YNNKEL (reference sequence). This CDR3 has 13 residues. V shed 1 base and J shed 4 bases, with 2 bases lying between them. The specimen was peripheral blood. The chain employs TRBV3-1 (or the pseudogene TRBV3-2) and TRBJ2-6; no firm D call. This clonotype originated in a human donor in a cohort sampled during active COVID-19. The CDR3 DNA is TGTGCCAGCAGCCAAGCGGGGGCCAACGTCCTGACTTTC. Translation: CASSQAGANVLTF.